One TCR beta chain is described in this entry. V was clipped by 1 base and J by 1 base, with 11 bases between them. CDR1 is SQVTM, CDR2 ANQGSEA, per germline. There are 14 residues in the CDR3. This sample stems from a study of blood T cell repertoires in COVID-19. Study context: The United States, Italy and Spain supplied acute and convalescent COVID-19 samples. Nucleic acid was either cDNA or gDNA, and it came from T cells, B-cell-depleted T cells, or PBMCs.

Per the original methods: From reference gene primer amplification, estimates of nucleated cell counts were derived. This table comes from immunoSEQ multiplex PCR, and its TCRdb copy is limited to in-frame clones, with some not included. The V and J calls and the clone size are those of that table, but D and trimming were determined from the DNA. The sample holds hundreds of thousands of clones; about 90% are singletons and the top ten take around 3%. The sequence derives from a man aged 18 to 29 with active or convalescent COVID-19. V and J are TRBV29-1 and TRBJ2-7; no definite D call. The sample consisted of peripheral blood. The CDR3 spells CSVEGGLGSYEQYF. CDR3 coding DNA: TGCAGCGTTGAAGGCGGATTGGGTTCCTACGAGCAGTACTTC.